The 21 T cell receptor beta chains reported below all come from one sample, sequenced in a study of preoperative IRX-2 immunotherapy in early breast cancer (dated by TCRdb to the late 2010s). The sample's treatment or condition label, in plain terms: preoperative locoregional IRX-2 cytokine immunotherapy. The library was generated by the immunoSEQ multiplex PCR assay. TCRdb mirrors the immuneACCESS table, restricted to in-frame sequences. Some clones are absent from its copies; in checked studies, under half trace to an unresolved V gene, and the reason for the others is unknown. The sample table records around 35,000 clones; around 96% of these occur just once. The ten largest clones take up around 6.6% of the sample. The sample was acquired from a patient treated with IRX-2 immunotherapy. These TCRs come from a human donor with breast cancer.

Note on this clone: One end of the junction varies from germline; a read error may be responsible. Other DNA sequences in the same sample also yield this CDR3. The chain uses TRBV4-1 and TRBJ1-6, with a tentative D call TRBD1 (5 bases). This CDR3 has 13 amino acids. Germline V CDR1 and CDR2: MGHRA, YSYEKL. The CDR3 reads CASNRDSNSPLHF. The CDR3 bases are TGCGCCAGCAATCGGGACTCAAATTCACCCCTCCATTTT.

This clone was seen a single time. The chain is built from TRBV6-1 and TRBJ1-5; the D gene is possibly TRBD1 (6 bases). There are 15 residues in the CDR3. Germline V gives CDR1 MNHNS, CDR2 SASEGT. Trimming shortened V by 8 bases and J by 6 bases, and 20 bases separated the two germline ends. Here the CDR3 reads CASGTGGGTRQPQHF. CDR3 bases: TGTGCCAGCGGTACTGGGGGGGGCACGCGTCAGCCCCAGCATTTT.

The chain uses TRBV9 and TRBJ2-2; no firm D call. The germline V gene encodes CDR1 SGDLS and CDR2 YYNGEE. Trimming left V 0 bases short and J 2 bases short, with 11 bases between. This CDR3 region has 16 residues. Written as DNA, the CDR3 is TGTGCCAGCAGCGTAGAGCGACACCGAAACACCGGGGAGCTGTTTTTT. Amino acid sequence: CASSVERHRNTGELFF.

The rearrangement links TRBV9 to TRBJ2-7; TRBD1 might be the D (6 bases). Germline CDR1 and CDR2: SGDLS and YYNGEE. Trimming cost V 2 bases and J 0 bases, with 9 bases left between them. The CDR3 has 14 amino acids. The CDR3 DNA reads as TGTGCCAGCAGCGTGGGGGCGCCCTCCTACGAGCAGTACTTC. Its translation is CASSVGAPSYEQYF.

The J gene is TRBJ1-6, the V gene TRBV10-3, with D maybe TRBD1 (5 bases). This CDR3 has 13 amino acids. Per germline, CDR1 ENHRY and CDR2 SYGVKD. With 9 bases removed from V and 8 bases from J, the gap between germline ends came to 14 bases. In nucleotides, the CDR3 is TGTGCCATTCGGGCAGGGACGGATTCACCCCTCCACTTT. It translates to CAIRAGTDSPLHF.

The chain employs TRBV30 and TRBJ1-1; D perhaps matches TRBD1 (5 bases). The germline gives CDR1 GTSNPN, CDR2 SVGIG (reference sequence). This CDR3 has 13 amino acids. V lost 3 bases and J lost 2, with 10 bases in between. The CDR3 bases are TGTGCCTGGAGGAGGGGCATCAACACTGAAGCTTTCTTT. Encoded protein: CAWRRGINTEAFF.

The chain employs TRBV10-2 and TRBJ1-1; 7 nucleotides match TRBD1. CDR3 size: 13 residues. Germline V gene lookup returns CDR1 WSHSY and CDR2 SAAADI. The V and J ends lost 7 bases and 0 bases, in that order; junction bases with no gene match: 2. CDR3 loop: CASNDRVNTEAFF. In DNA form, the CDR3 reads TGCGCCAGCAATGACAGGGTGAACACTGAAGCTTTCTTT.

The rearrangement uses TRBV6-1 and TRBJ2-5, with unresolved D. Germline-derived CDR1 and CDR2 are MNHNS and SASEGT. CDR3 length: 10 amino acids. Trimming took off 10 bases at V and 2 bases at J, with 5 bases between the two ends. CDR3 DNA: TGTGCCATCATACAAGAGACCCAGTACTTC. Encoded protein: CAIIQETQYF.

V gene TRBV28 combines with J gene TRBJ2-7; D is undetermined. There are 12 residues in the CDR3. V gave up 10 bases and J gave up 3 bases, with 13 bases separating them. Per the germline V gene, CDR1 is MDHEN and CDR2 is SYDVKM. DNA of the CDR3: TGTGCCACCCGCGAAGGGATCTACGAGCAGTACTTC. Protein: CATREGIYEQYF.

The CDR3 nucleotides are TGTGCCAGCGCCGGGACAGGGGCCTCGGGATCGACAGATACGCAGTATTTT. As protein: CASAGTGASGSTDTQYF. V gene TRBV25-1 combines with J gene TRBJ2-3, with 10 bases identical to TRBD1. Germline V lookup: CDR1 MGHDK, CDR2 SYGVNS. Trimming removed 8 bases from V and 3 bases from J; junction bases left unmatched: 14. The CDR3 is 17 amino acids.

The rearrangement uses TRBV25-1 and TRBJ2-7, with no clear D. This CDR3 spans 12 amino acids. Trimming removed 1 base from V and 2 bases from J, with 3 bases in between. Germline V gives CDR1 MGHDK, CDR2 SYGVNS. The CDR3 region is CASSEFAYEQYF. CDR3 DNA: TGTGCCAGCAGTGAATTTGCCTACGAGCAGTACTTC.

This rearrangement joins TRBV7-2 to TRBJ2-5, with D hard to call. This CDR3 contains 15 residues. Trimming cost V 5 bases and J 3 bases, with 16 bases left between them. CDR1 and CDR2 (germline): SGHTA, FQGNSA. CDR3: CASSIRAYSKETQYF. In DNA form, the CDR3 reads TGTGCCAGCAGCATCCGCGCCTATTCGAAAGAGACCCAGTACTTC.

In DNA, the CDR3 is TGTGCCAGCTCACCACCCCGTCCGGGTAGGGAGGAAGAGACCCAGTACTTC. Amino acids: CASSPPRPGREEETQYF. The J gene is TRBJ2-5, the V gene TRBV18; D may be TRBD2 (6 bases). The CDR3 contains 17 residues. Trimming stripped 0 bases from V and 3 bases from J, with 17 bases between. Germline-derived CDR1 and CDR2 are KGHSH and LQKENI.

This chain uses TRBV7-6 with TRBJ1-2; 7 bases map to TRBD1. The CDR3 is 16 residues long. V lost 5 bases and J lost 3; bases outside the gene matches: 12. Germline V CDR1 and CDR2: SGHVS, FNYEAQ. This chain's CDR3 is CASSPLSRDSYYGYTF. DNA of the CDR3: TGTGCCAGCAGCCCCTTGTCCCGGGACAGTTACTATGGCTACACCTTC.

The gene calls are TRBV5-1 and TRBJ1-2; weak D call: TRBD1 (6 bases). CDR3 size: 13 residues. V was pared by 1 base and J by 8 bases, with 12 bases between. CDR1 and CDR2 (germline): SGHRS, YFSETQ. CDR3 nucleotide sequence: TGCGCCAGCAGCTTGAAAGATAGGGGGGGCTACACCTTC. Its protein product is CASSLKDRGGYTF.

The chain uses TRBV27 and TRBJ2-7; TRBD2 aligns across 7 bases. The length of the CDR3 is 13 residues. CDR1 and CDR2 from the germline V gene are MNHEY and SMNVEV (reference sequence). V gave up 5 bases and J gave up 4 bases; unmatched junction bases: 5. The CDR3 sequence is CASSRAGRYEQYF. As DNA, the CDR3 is TGTGCCAGCAGTCGAGCGGGGAGGTACGAGCAGTACTTC.

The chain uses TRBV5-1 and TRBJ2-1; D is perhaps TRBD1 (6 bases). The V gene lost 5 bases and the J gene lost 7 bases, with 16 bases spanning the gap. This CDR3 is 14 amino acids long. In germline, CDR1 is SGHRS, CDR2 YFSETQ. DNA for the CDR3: TGCGCCAGCAGTTACAGGGAATTCGGGAATGAGCAGTTCTTC. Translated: CASSYREFGNEQFF.

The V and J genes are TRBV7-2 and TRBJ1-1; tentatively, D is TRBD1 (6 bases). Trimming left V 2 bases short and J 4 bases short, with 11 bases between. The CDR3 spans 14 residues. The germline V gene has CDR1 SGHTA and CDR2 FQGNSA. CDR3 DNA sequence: TGTGCCAGCAGCTTAACTCAGGGGCCCACTGAAGCTTTCTTT. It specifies CASSLTQGPTEAFF.

CDR3 nucleotide sequence: TGTGCCAGCAGCTGGACAGCGAACACTGAAGCTTTCTTT. The encoded protein is CASSWTANTEAFF. The V call is TRBV7-6, the J call TRBJ1-1; TRBD1 is a possible D gene (6 bases). With 4 bases removed from V and 1 base from J, the gap between germline ends came to 7 bases. The CDR3 covers 13 residues. CDR1 and CDR2 from the germline V gene are SGHVS and FNYEAQ.

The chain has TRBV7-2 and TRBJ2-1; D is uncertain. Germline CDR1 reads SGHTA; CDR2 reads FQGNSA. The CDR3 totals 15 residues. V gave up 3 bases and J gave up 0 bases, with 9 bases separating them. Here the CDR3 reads CASSLVVGSYNEQFF. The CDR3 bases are TGTGCCAGCAGCTTGGTGGTCGGCTCCTACAATGAGCAGTTCTTC.

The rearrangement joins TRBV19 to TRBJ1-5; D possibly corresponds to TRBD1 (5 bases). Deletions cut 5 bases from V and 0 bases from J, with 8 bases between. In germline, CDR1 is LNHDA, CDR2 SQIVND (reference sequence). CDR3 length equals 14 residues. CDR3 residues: CASSLDISNQPQHF. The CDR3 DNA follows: TGTGCCAGTAGTCTGGACATTAGCAATCAGCCCCAGCATTTT.